The sequence of this T cell receptor beta chain was determined in a study of OX40 agonist ivuxolimab in advanced cancers. In the study overall: The dose-escalation cohort was approximately 81% male, with a mean age of about 56 years, ranging about 20 to 85.

CDR1 is SGHRS, CDR2 YFSETQ, per germline. Unmatched junction bases numbered 8, after V lost 0 bases and J lost 2 bases. The CDR3 loop spans 17 amino acids. Assay: immunoSEQ multiplex PCR; the TCRdb copy retains only in-frame clones and omits some. The table includes 65,000 to 85,000 clones, about 85% detected once. The V call is TRBV5-1, the J call TRBJ1-2; 9 bases line up with TRBD1. Here the sequenced sample was CD4+ or CD8+ T cells sorted from blood, taken in a trial of the OX40 agonist ivuxolimab. This TCR derives from an adult with an advanced solid tumor such as melanoma, head and neck, liver or kidney cancer. The CDR3 DNA reads as TGCGCCAGCAGCTTGGAACCAGGGACAGGGATCAACTATGGCTACACCTTC. Translation: CASSLEPGTGINYGYTF.